This paragraph reports one TCR beta chain. Its antigen is currently unknown. The data were obtained in a study of cytomegalovirus exposure and HLA in healthy donors. The V end was cut by 4 bases, the J end by 8 bases, with 16 bases between. Germline assignment: CDR1 SGHRS and CDR2 YFSETQ. The CDR3 length is 15 residues. Overall study results and limits: For most TCR beta V segments, an earlier analysis put the productive rate at about 90% or about 30% of the time. More clonal expansion characterized HLA-associated TCR beta chains than equally common others in a later analysis. In vitro data verified three CMV-associated chains as specific for CMV antigens.

Primers: 60 Vbeta forward and 13 Jbeta reverse. The repertoire was sequenced with immunoSEQ multiplex PCR; TCRdb's copy has only in-frame clones and lacks some. The sample contains about 140,000 clones, roughly 70% of which appear only once. The V gene is TRBV5-1, the J gene TRBJ1-6; tentatively, D is TRBD1 (6 bases). This TCR was sampled from a man aged 30 to 39 in good health and CMV-seropositive. Input material: PBMCs. CDR3 in amino acids: CASSRAGVTDSPLHF. Here the CDR3 DNA reads TGCGCCAGCAGCAGGGCAGGGGTAACAGATTCACCCCTCCACTTT. The whole variable domain, filled in from reference TRBV5-1 and TRBJ1-6, reads KAGVTQTPRYLIKTRGQQVTLSCSPISGHRSVSWYQQTPGQGLQFLFEYFSETQRNKGNFPGRFSGRQFSNSRSEMNVSTLELGDSALYLCASSRAGVTDSPLHFGNGTRLTVT.